The 17 T cell receptor beta chains in this list originate from one sample, sequenced in a study of CD8 T cell repertoires and HIV-1 epitope variants. Antigens of these TCRs are unknown. The table came from immunoSEQ multiplex PCR; TCRdb's copy has only in-frame clones and leaves some out. The table shows 4,500 or so clones, with roughly 61% occurring only once. Sequenced sample: cultured CD8+ T cells derived from PBMCs. Receptors originate from a male donor with HIV.

The genes are TRBV11-2 and TRBJ1-2; the D is unclear. Germline V gives CDR1 SGHAT, CDR2 FQNNGV. The CDR3 runs 15 residues. V was clipped by 1 base and J by 8 bases, with 17 bases between them. The CDR3 protein is CASSLVGPGLDGYTF. In nucleotides, the CDR3 is TGTGCCAGCAGCTTAGTAGGGCCGGGTTTAGACGGCTACACCTTC.

This chain links TRBV6-5 with TRBJ2-7; 12 bases agree with TRBD2. The CDR3 is 15 residues long. The V segment lost 7 bases and the J segment 2 bases; nucleotides outside the gene matches: 6. Germline values: CDR1 MNHEY, CDR2 SVGAGI. CDR3 protein: CASNDRLAGAYEQYF. The CDR3 DNA follows: TGTGCCAGCAACGACCGACTAGCGGGAGCCTACGAGCAGTACTTC.

The chain recombines TRBV6-6 with TRBJ2-7; 12 nucleotides align to TRBD2. CDR1 and CDR2 (germline): MNHNY, SVGAGI (reference sequence). The CDR3 extends over 15 amino acids. V shed 7 bases and J 2 bases; nucleotides not matched to a gene: 6. The CDR3 coding sequence is TGTGCCAGCAACGACCGACTAGCGGGAGCCTACGAGCAGTACTTC. Protein: CASNDRLAGAYEQYF.

The chain combines TRBV20-1 with TRBJ2-1; D gene uncertain. The germline CDR1 and CDR2 sequences are DFQATT and SNEGSKA (reference sequence). The length of the CDR3 is 11 residues. With 2 bases removed from V and 6 bases from J, the gap between germline ends came to 5 bases. The DNA of the CDR3 is TGCAGTGCTAGATGGGGCAATGAGCAGTTCTTC. Encoded protein: CSARWGNEQFF.

The chain employs TRBV28 and TRBJ2-1; D is undetermined. With 11 bases removed from V and 5 bases from J, the gap between germline ends came to 7 bases. The CDR3 spans 10 residues. CDR1 is MDHEN, CDR2 SYDVKM, per germline. CDR3 amino acids: CASGNNEQFF. CDR3 DNA sequence: TGTGCCTCCGGAAACAATGAGCAGTTCTTC.

This clone appeared a few times. The rearrangement uses TRBV28 and TRBJ1-2, with D unresolved. Trimming pared 2 bases from V and 8 bases from J, leaving 18 bases between. The CDR3 is 15 residues long. Germline lookup yields CDR1 MDHEN and CDR2 SYDVKM. The CDR3 reads CASSLEGYPLWGYTF. Here the CDR3 DNA reads TGTGCCAGCAGTTTAGAAGGGTACCCACTTTGGGGCTACACCTTC.

This clone occurred a few times. This chain uses TRBV5-1 with TRBJ2-7; D is uncertain. V lost 0 bases and J lost 0, with 4 bases in between. The CDR3 covers 13 residues. Per the germline V gene, CDR1 is SGHRS and CDR2 is YFSETQ. This CDR3 reads CASSLAPSYEQYF. CDR3 nucleotide sequence: TGCGCCAGCAGCTTGGCCCCCTCCTACGAGCAGTACTTC.

As for this clone: One end of the junction is discordant with germline, which a read error may explain. CDR3 in DNA: TGTGCCAGCAGCCCCCCAGGGTGGGAAGCGGGTCCGTTTTTT. The encoded protein is CASSPPGWEAGPFF. V gene TRBV11-2 combines with J gene TRBJ2-3, with a weak D call TRBD2 (6 bases). Germline CDR1 SGHAT, CDR2 FQNNGV. This CDR3 comprises 14 residues. Variable domain in full (rest from reference TRBV11-2 and TRBJ2-3): EAGVAQSPRYKIIEKRQSVAFWCNPISGHATLYWYQQILGQGPKLLIQFQNNGVVDDSQLPKDRFSAERLKGVDSTLKIQPAKLEDSAVYLCASSPPGWEAGPFFGPGTRLTVL.

The rearrangement links TRBV19 to TRBJ2-1; no reliable D call. CDR3 size: 15 residues. The V gene lost 0 bases and the J gene lost 0 bases, with 6 bases spanning the gap. In germline, CDR1 is LNHDA, CDR2 SQIVND (reference sequence). The CDR3 region has the DNA TGTGCCAGTAGTATAGATGGGTCCTCCTACAATGAGCAGTTCTTC. This sequence encodes CASSIDGSSYNEQFF.

This clone was detected only once. The genes are TRBV30 and TRBJ2-1; the D is unclear. The CDR3 runs 14 residues. CDR1 is GTSNPN and CDR2 is SVGIG in the germline V gene (reference sequence). The germline V and J ends were trimmed by 3 bases and 0 bases, with 9 bases remaining between them. CDR3 sequence: CAWRPGSSYNEQFF. In DNA form, the CDR3 reads TGTGCCTGGAGGCCCGGTAGCTCCTACAATGAGCAGTTCTTC.

This clone was observed a handful of times. The V gene is TRBV7-6, the J gene TRBJ2-2; TRBD1 is a possible D gene (5 bases). This CDR3 is built from 20 residues. Germline-derived CDR1 and CDR2 are SGHVS and FNYEAQ. V was clipped by 1 base and J by 0 bases, with 21 bases between them. The CDR3 region has the DNA TGTGCCAGCAGCTTAGGGGTATTTGACAGCACGTTCGCGAACACCGGGGAGCTGTTTTTT. Translated: CASSLGVFDSTFANTGELFF.

This clone was recorded a few times. V is TRBV6-6 and J is TRBJ2-7; possible D gene TRBD2, 5 bases. V gave up 8 bases and J gave up 0 bases, with 11 bases separating them. The CDR3 runs 13 residues. Germline loops: CDR1 MNHNY, CDR2 SVGAGI (reference sequence). The CDR3 region is CASEGSSSYEQYF. CDR3 nucleotide sequence: TGTGCCAGCGAGGGAAGCAGCTCCTACGAGCAGTACTTC.

The rearrangement joins TRBV10-3 to TRBJ1-5; D is perhaps TRBD1 (5 bases). Trimming took off 3 bases at V and 6 bases at J, with 18 bases between the two ends. The CDR3 loop spans 16 amino acids. Germline V gene data show CDR1 as ENHRY and CDR2 as SYGVKD. Here the CDR3 reads CAISDGRGRGSQPQHF. Here the CDR3 DNA reads TGTGCCATCAGTGACGGGAGGGGCCGAGGCAGTCAGCCCCAGCATTTT.

The chain uses TRBV5-4 and TRBJ1-2; TRBD1 matches at 11 bases. The CDR3 runs to 15 residues. The germline gives CDR1 SGHNT, CDR2 YYREEE (reference sequence). V was pared by 4 bases and J by 3 bases, with 5 bases of the junction left unmatched. In nucleotides, the CDR3 is TGTGCCAGCAGCCCGGGACAGGGGGTCGACTATGGCTACACCTTC. Amino acids: CASSPGQGVDYGYTF.

The chain links TRBV27 to TRBJ2-7, with 11 bases that match TRBD2. CDR1 MNHEY and CDR2 SMNVEV come from the germline V gene (reference sequence). CDR3 length: 15 amino acids. V dropped 1 base and J dropped 3; count of bases not matched to a gene: 2. This CDR3 reads CASSLYLAGGYEQYF. The DNA of the CDR3 is TGTGCCAGCAGTTTATACCTAGCGGGGGGCTACGAGCAGTACTTC.

The CDR3 region is CASSRWDTPNEQFF. DNA of the CDR3: TGTGCCAGCAGCCGGTGGGACACCCCCAATGAGCAGTTCTTC. The chain couples TRBV7-8 to TRBJ2-1, with TRBD1 as a possible D gene (6 bases). CDR1 and CDR2 from the germline V gene are SGHVS and FQNEAQ. Trimming took 5 bases from V and 6 from J, leaving 14 bases between them. This CDR3 region has 14 residues.

V gene TRBV7-9 combines with J gene TRBJ2-2; D perhaps matches TRBD1 (5 bases). V lost 5 bases to trimming and J lost 3 bases, with 16 bases between them. Germline values: CDR1 SEHNR, CDR2 FQNEAQ (reference sequence). The CDR3 is made up of 16 amino acids. The CDR3: CASSHIKGRDTGELFF. DNA of the CDR3: TGTGCCAGCAGCCACATTAAGGGGCGCGACACCGGGGAGCTGTTTTTT. Together with reference TRBV7-9 and TRBJ2-2, the CDR3 gives the full variable domain: DTGVSQNPRHKITKRGQNVTFRCDPISEHNRLYWYRQTLGQGPEFLTYFQNEAQLEKSRLLSDRFSAERPKGSFSTLEIQRTEQGDSAMYLCASSHIKGRDTGELFFGEGSRLTVL.